This TCR beta chain was obtained from a study of blood T cells in healthy people across ages. It was with a sample-barcoded 5' primer and a J-beta primer mix that a second PCR of roughly 7 to 12 cycles was run. TCRdb ran MiXCR on the 5' RACE reads and lists one entry per CDR3 protein. The table has 750,000 to 850,000 distinct CDR3 sequences, roughly 25% seen once. V was clipped by 1 base and J by 5 bases; unmatched bases: 5. Germline V gives CDR1 MGHRA, CDR2 YSYEKL. The CDR3 is 15 residues long. The data also belong to a second study, concerning T cells of mothers and their children.

The clonotype comes from a boy between 10 and 17 years old in good health. The sequenced material came from blood. V is TRBV4-1 and J is TRBJ2-7; 10 bases line up with TRBD1. CDR3 bases: TGCGCCAGCAGCCAAGCCGGGACAGGGGAGAACGAGCAGTACTTC. Protein product: CASSQAGTGENEQYF.